This entry describes one T cell receptor (beta chain). Its antigen is unidentified. The PCR employed 60 Vbeta primers together with 13 Jbeta primers. Using immunoSEQ multiplex PCR, the repertoire was profiled, and TCRdb retains in-frame clones only, with some absent. This table has around 190,000 clones, 70% to 80% appearing once. The sample originates from a study of cytomegalovirus exposure and HLA in healthy donors. Study in general: Earlier, 150 million to 200 million T cells were analyzed, and 95 million to 140 million unique TCR beta sequences were found among them. General study points: By HLA locus, TCR association rates varied in a later analysis, with DRB1 showing the most and HLA-C the fewest. Cytomegalovirus-associated status was assigned to some 160 TCR beta chains.

Donors consisted of healthy bone marrow donors. This CDR3 spans 13 amino acids. The germline CDR1 and CDR2 sequences are LNHNV and YYDKDF (reference sequence). Trimming took 1 base from V and 11 from J; bases not matched to a gene: 7. The TCR was taken from a woman in her 30s in good health and CMV-seronegative. The chain links TRBV15 to TRBJ2-7; 8 positions agree with TRBD1. The source material was PBMCs. Written as DNA, the CDR3 is TGTGCCACCAGCAGAGGGGGACAGGCCGTTGAGTACTTC. It is translated as CATSRGGQAVEYF. Full variable domain (rest looked up from reference TRBV15 and TRBJ2-7): DAMVIQNPRYQVTQFGKPVTLSCSQTLNHNVMYWYQQKSSQAPKLLFHYYDKDFNNEADTPDNFQSRRPNTSFCFLDIRSPGLGDTAMYLCATSRGGQAVEYFGPGTRLTVT.